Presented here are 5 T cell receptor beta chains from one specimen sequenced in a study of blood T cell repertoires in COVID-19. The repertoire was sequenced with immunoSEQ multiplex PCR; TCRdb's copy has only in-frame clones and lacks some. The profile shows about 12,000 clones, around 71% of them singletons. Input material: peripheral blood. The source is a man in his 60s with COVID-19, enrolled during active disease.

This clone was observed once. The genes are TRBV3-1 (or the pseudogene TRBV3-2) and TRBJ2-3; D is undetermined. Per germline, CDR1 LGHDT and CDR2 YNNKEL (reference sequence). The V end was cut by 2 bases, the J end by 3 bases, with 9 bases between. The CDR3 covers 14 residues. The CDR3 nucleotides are TGTGCCAGCAGCCAATGGCAAGATACAGATACGCAGTATTTT. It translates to CASSQWQDTDTQYF.

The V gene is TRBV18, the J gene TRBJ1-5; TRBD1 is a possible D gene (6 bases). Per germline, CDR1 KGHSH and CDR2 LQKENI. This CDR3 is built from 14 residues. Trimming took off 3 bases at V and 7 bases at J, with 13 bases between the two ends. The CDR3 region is CASSPRTEQQPQHF. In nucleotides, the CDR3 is TGTGCCAGCTCACCTAGGACAGAGCAACAGCCCCAGCATTTT.

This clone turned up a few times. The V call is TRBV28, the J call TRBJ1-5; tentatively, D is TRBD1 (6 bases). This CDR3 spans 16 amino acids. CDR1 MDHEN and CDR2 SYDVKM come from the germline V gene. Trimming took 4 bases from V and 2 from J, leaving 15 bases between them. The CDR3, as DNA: TGTGCCAGCAGTTCTGTACAGGGTGGTGGCAATCAGCCCCAGCATTTT. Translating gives CASSSVQGGGNQPQHF.

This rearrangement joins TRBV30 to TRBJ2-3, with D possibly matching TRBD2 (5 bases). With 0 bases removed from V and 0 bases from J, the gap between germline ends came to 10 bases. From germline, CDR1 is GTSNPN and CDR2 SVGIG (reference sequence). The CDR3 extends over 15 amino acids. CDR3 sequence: CAWSVTDYSTDTQYF. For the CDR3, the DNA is TGTGCCTGGAGTGTCACAGACTATAGCACAGATACGCAGTATTTT.

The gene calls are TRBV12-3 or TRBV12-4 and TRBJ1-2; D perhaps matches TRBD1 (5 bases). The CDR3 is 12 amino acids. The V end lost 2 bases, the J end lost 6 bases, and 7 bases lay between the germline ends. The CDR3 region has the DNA TGTGCCAGCAGTTTACCAGGGAATGGCTACACCTTC. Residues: CASSLPGNGYTF.